One and the same sample provided the 16 T cell receptor beta chains below, sequenced in a study of T cell repertoires in cytomegalovirus infection. One entry per CDR3 protein, called by TCRdb with MiXCR from the reads. The table includes around 69,000 distinct CDR3 sequences, 20% to 25% detected once. No antigen has been identified for these receptors. The specimen was CD8+ T cells from cultured PBMCs, collected from culture after CMV antigen stimulation. Receptors were obtained from a human donor in good health (CMV status not recorded). Some clones in this sample may be carry-over from other donors' samples.

This clonotype was seen only a few times. The chain links TRBV7-8 to TRBJ2-2; the D gene is possibly TRBD2 (6 bases). V lost 9 bases and J lost 7, with 15 bases in between. The CDR3 extends over 13 amino acids. Germline values: CDR1 SGHVS, CDR2 FQNEAQ. The CDR3 region has the DNA TGTGCCAGTGTGGTGGGGGGAGGCGGGGAGCTGTTTTTT. Translation: CASVVGGGGELFF.

The genes are TRBV5-4 and TRBJ2-7; no clear D. CDR3 length: 13 residues. CDR1 SGHNT and CDR2 YYREEE come from the germline V gene (reference sequence). With 1 base removed from V and 3 bases from J, the gap between germline ends came to 8 bases. DNA of the CDR3: TGTGCCAGCAGCTTGTACGGCTTCTACGAGCAGTACTTC. It specifies CASSLYGFYEQYF.

This clonotype was counted between two and nine times. The chain is built from TRBV7-8 and TRBJ2-3; 8 nucleotides line up with TRBD2. Germline CDR1 SGHVS, CDR2 FQNEAQ. V was pared by 5 bases and J by 10 bases, with 23 bases of the junction left unmatched. CDR3 length: 18 amino acids. The CDR3 reads CASSDAFGGALGLAAQYF. The CDR3 DNA follows: TGTGCCAGCAGCGATGCCTTCGGGGGGGCGCTGGGTCTAGCTGCGCAGTATTTT.

This clonotype was recorded a few times. The V and J genes are TRBV6-5 and TRBJ2-2, with D unresolved. Germline assignment: CDR1 MNHEY and CDR2 SVGAGI. Deletions cut 2 bases from V and 4 bases from J, with 11 bases between. This CDR3 is built from 15 residues. The CDR3 here is CASSYGHGSTGELFF. The CDR3 nucleotides read TGTGCCAGCAGTTACGGCCACGGTAGCACCGGGGAGCTGTTTTTT.

The chain combines TRBV10-3 with TRBJ2-5; D tentatively fits TRBD1 or TRBD2 (6 bases each). The CDR3 loop spans 15 amino acids. Germline loops: CDR1 ENHRY, CDR2 SYGVKD. V lost 3 bases and J 1 base, leaving 12 bases between the germline ends. The CDR3 loop reads CAISEGGAGQETQYF. The CDR3 nucleotides read TGTGCCATCAGTGAAGGGGGAGCGGGCCAAGAGACCCAGTACTTC.

This clonotype was seen only a few times. This chain connects TRBV7-2 to TRBJ2-7, with a possible D match to TRBD2 (6 bases). The germline V gene has CDR1 SGHTA and CDR2 FQGNSA. CDR3 length: 15 residues. V gave up 5 bases and J gave up 2 bases, with 16 bases separating them. The CDR3 sequence: CASSPNVGGTYEQYF. The DNA for the CDR3 is TGTGCCAGCAGCCCAAATGTGGGGGGAACCTACGAGCAGTACTTC.

The chain is built from TRBV7-2 and TRBJ2-1, with D possibly matching TRBD2 (6 bases). Trimming left V 7 bases short and J 4 bases short, with 14 bases between. The CDR3 has 14 residues. Germline V gene sequence: CDR1 SGHTA, CDR2 FQGNSA. CDR3 sequence: CASNHPGGYNEQFF. The CDR3 DNA reads TGTGCCAGCAACCACCCCGGGGGATACAATGAGCAGTTCTTC.

The rearrangement uses TRBV11-1 and TRBJ2-2; the match to TRBD2 covers 7 bases. V was pared by 5 bases and J by 2 bases, with 8 bases of the junction left unmatched. Germline V gives CDR1 SGHAT, CDR2 FQDESV (reference sequence). This CDR3 is 16 amino acids long. The CDR3 region is CASSNPGTTNTGELFF. CDR3 nucleotides: TGTGCCAGCAGCAACCCGGGGACTACTAACACCGGGGAGCTGTTTTTT.

This clonotype has only a few counts. The chain joins TRBV7-8 to TRBJ1-2; D unresolved. V was clipped by 4 bases and J by 4 bases, with 13 bases between them. The germline V gene encodes CDR1 SGHVS and CDR2 FQNEAQ. The CDR3 totals 14 residues. The CDR3 sequence is CASSSLERRYGYTF. The CDR3 DNA reads as TGTGCCAGCAGCTCACTGGAGCGGCGCTATGGCTACACCTTC.

The chain joins TRBV5-8 to TRBJ1-1; maybe TRBD1 (5 bases). Germline CDR1 and CDR2: SGHTS and YDEGEE. Trimming left V 4 bases short and J 2 bases short, with 15 bases between. The CDR3 consists of 15 residues. CDR3 sequence: CASSPADRPNTEAFF. CDR3 in DNA: TGTGCCAGCAGCCCGGCCGACAGACCTAACACTGAAGCTTTCTTT.

This clonotype was detected a few times. The rearrangement uses TRBV27 and TRBJ1-6; D gene unclear. The germline V gene encodes CDR1 MNHEY and CDR2 SMNVEV (reference sequence). V was shortened by 5 bases and J by 4 bases, with 9 bases between the two germline ends. The CDR3 extends over 14 amino acids. CDR3 nucleotide sequence: TGTGCCAGCAGTCCGGGCCTTTATAATTCACCCCTCCACTTT. Its protein product is CASSPGLYNSPLHF.

This clonotype has a handful of counts. The V call is TRBV7-8, the J call TRBJ2-2, with 8 bases that match TRBD2. The germline V gene encodes CDR1 SGHVS and CDR2 FQNEAQ. The CDR3 is 16 residues long. Trimming removed 7 bases from V and 0 bases from J; junction bases left unmatched: 7. The chain's CDR3 is CASTLREGPNTGELFF. The DNA of the CDR3 is TGTGCCAGCACACTCCGGGAGGGACCGAACACCGGGGAGCTGTTTTTT.

The J gene is TRBJ1-1, the V gene TRBV7-8; TRBD1 might be the D (6 bases). The CDR3 is 16 residues long. Germline loops: CDR1 SGHVS, CDR2 FQNEAQ. V was shortened by 1 base and J by 4 bases, with 16 bases between the two germline ends. The CDR3 region has the DNA TGTGCCAGCAGCTTAGAGGCTGGGGGCTTGGGCACTGAAGCTTTCTTT. As protein: CASSLEAGGLGTEAFF.

This clonotype appeared a few times. DNA of the CDR3: TGTGCCAGCAGCCCGGTAGGGTTCACTGAAGCTTTCTTT. Its protein is CASSPVGFTEAFF. The gene calls are TRBV4-2 and TRBJ1-1; no reliable D call. Germline-derived CDR1 and CDR2 are LGHNA and YNFKEQ. The V and J ends lost 4 bases and 4 bases respectively, with 10 bases between them. CDR3 length equals 13 residues.

This clonotype was detected only a few times. The V and J genes are TRBV24-1 and TRBJ2-3, with 9 bases matching TRBD1. The V gene's germline CDR1 is KGHDR and CDR2 SFDVKD. This CDR3 is built from 15 residues. With 4 bases clipped from V and 2 bases from J, the junction kept 3 bases outside the gene matches. The CDR3 coding sequence is TGTGCCACCAGTGAGACAGGGGGATTCACAGATACGCAGTATTTT. This sequence encodes CATSETGGFTDTQYF.

The J gene is TRBJ2-2, the V gene TRBV27, with D tentatively TRBD1 (5 bases). Germline V gene data show CDR1 as MNHEY and CDR2 as SMNVEV (reference sequence). The CDR3 spans 15 residues. V lost 3 bases, J lost 4 bases, and 12 bases lay in between. CDR3 DNA: TGTGCCAGCAGTTTTAGGGGCAGTGTCACCGGGGAGCTGTTTTTT. This translates into CASSFRGSVTGELFF.